The present TCR beta chain was sequenced within a study of blood T cell repertoires in COVID-19. Study as a whole: Sources were T cells, B-cell-depleted T cells, or PBMCs; the material itself was cDNA or gDNA.

The germline V gene has CDR1 SGHRS and CDR2 YFSETQ. The CDR3 runs 14 residues. V lost 4 bases to trimming and J lost 4 bases, with 14 bases between them. This clone was counted only a few times. Data came from immunoSEQ multiplex PCR; TCRdb stores just in-frame clones and leaves some out. In the table there are 150,000 to 200,000 clones, over 80% of which are singletons. This chain joins TRBV5-1 and TRBJ1-2, with TRBD1 as a possible D gene (5 bases). The sample was peripheral blood. The source of this sequence is a woman aged 25-40 years with acute or convalescent COVID-19. CDR3 residues: CASSPGLIFYGYTF. The CDR3 DNA is TGCGCCAGCAGCCCGGGACTGATATTCTATGGCTACACCTTC.